This T cell receptor beta chain was documented in a study of cytomegalovirus exposure and HLA in healthy donors. Germline lookup yields CDR1 MGHDK and CDR2 SYGVNS. The CDR3 runs to 18 residues. The PCR contained 60 Vbeta and 13 Jbeta primers. Here immunoSEQ multiplex PCR was the method, and the copy in TCRdb shows in-frame clones only, minus some. The sample shows over 90,000 clones, about 72% of them seen only once. The rearrangement links TRBV25-1 to TRBJ2-5; D perhaps matches TRBD1 (6 bases). The J call is in doubt because the DNA end fits TRBJ2-7 better. Sequencing used PBMCs. This TCR derives from a woman aged 55 to 70 in good health and CMV-seropositive. Here the CDR3 reads CASSEFFSNRGQTYEQYF. CDR3 DNA: TGTGCCAGCAGTGAATTTTTTTCGAATCGCGGACAGACTTACGAGCAGTACTTC.